Listed here is a single T cell receptor (beta chain). These data are taken from a study of technical replicates of blood from several donors. Sequencing used immunoSEQ multiplex PCR; TCRdb keeps in-frame clones, though not all of them. The table lists around 76,000 clones, 95% to 98% of them singletons, with around 0.22% in the top ten. The CDR3 contains 15 residues. CDR1 is SGHNT and CDR2 is YYREEE in the germline V gene (reference sequence). V trimming: 1 base; J trimming: 7 bases; junction bases outside the gene matches: 7. V is TRBV5-4 and J is TRBJ1-4, with 7 bases lining up with TRBD1. The sequenced material came from T cells isolated from PBMCs. This receptor was identified in a human donor in good health. CDR3 in DNA: TGTGCCAGCAGCTTGATGACAGGGAGTGGTGAAAAACTGTTTTTT. Translated: CASSLMTGSGEKLFF.